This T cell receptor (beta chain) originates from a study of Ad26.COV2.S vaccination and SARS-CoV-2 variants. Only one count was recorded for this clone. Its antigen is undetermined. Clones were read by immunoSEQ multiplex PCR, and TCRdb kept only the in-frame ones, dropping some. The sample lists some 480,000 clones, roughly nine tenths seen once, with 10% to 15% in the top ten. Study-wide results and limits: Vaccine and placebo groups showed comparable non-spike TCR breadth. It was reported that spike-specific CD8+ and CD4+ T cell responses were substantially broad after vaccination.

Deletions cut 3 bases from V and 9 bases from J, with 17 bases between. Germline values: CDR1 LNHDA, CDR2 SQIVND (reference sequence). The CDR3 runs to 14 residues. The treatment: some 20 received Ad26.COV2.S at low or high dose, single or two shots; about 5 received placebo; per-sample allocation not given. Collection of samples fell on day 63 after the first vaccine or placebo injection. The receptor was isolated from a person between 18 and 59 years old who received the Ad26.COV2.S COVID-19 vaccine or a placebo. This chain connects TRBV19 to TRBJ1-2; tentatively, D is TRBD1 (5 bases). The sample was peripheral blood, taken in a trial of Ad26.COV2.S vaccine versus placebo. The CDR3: CASSIALTAYRYTF. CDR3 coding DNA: TGTGCCAGTAGTATCGCGCTGACAGCTTACCGCTACACCTTC.